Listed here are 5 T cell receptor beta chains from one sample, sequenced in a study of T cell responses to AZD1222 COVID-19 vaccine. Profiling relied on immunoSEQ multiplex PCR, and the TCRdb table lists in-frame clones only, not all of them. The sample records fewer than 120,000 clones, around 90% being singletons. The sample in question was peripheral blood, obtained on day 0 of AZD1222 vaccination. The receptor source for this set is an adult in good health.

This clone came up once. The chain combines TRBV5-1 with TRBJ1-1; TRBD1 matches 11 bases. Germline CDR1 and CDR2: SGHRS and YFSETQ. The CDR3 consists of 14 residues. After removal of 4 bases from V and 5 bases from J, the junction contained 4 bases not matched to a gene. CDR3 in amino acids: CASSGTGGGTEAFF. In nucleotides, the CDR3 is TGCGCCAGCAGCGGGACAGGGGGAGGTACTGAAGCTTTCTTT.

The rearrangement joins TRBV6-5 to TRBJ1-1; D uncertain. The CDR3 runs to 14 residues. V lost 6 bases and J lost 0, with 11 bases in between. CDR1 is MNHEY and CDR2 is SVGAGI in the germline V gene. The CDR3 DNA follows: TGTGCCAGCAGAGGGTGGACCATGAACACTGAAGCTTTCTTT. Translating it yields CASRGWTMNTEAFF.

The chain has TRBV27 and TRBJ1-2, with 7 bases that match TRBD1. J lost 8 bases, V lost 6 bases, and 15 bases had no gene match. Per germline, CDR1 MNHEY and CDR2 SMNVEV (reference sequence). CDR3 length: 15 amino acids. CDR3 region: CASSQNWGPGGGYTF. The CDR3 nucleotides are TGTGCCAGCAGCCAAAACTGGGGTCCAGGGGGGGGCTACACCTTC.

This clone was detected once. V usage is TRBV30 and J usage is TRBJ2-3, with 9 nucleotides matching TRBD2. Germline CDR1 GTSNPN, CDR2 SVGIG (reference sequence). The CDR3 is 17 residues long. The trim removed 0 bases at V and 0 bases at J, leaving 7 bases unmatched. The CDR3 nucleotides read TGTGCCTGGAGTGTACTCAGGACTAGCGCTAGCACAGATACGCAGTATTTT. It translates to CAWSVLRTSASTDTQYF. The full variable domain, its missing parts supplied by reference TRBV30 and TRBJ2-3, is SQTIHQWPATLVQPVGSPLSLECTVEGTSNPNLYWYRQAAGRGLQLLFYSVGIGQISSEVPQNLSASRPQDRQFILSSKKLLLSDSGFYLCAWSVLRTSASTDTQYFGPGTRLTVL.

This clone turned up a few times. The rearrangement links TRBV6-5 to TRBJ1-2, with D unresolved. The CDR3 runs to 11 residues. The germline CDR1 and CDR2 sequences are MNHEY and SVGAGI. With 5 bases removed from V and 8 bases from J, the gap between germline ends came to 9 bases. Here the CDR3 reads CASSNSRGYTF. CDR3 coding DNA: TGTGCCAGCAGTAATTCCCGAGGCTACACCTTC.